A single sample is the source of the 9 T cell receptor beta chains below, sequenced in a study of cytomegalovirus exposure and HLA in healthy donors. Method: immunoSEQ multiplex PCR; TCRdb's copy keeps in-frame clones and lacks some. Of 70,000 to 80,000 clones detected, approximately 94% appear once; the ten largest clones hold approximately 3.3%. Sequencing input: PBMCs. These receptors were collected from a woman aged 18-30 years in good health and CMV-seropositive.

This clone appeared once. The chain employs TRBV27 and TRBJ2-5; D may be TRBD2 (6 bases). The V gene lost 3 bases and the J gene lost 2 bases, with 10 bases spanning the gap. The germline V gene has CDR1 MNHEY and CDR2 SMNVEV (reference sequence). This CDR3 has 14 amino acids. CDR3 coding DNA: TGTGCCAGCAGTTTTGCGACTAGTCAAGAGACCCAGTACTTC. It encodes CASSFATSQETQYF.

V is TRBV27 and J is TRBJ2-7; 8 positions match TRBD1. The CDR3 is 15 residues long. V shed 5 bases, J shed 4 bases, and the junction held 10 bases outside the gene matches. Germline V CDR1 and CDR2: MNHEY, SMNVEV (reference sequence). The DNA of the CDR3 is TGTGCCAGCAGTCTAGGGACAGGAGCAAGGTACGAGCAGTACTTC. Translating gives CASSLGTGARYEQYF.

The J gene is TRBJ2-2, the V gene TRBV28, with D possibly TRBD2 on 5 matching bases. Trimming stripped 1 base from V and 4 bases from J, with 13 bases between. Per germline, CDR1 MDHEN and CDR2 SYDVKM. The CDR3 contains 16 residues. CDR3 DNA sequence: TGTGCCAGCAGTTTATTTGGCCGGGGTACCACCGGGGAGCTGTTTTTT. This translates into CASSLFGRGTTGELFF.

V and J are TRBV19 and TRBJ1-2, with a weak D call TRBD1 (5 bases). V gave up 3 bases and J gave up 2 bases, with 10 bases separating them. This CDR3 has 14 residues. Germline CDR1 is LNHDA and CDR2 is SQIVND (reference sequence). DNA of the CDR3: TGTGCCAGTAGTATCCAGGGAGGGAACTATGGCTACACCTTC. Amino acid sequence: CASSIQGGNYGYTF.

This chain uses TRBV19 with TRBJ2-2, with D perhaps TRBD2 (7 bases). Per the germline V gene, CDR1 is LNHDA and CDR2 is SQIVND (reference sequence). Trimming left V 5 bases short and J 0 bases short, with 16 bases between. The CDR3 covers 17 residues. In nucleotides, the CDR3 is TGTGCCAGTAGTTGGTGGGGGGGCCCAACGAACACCGGGGAGCTGTTTTTT. Its translation: CASSWWGGPTNTGELFF.

V usage is TRBV11-2 and J usage is TRBJ2-7, with D perhaps TRBD1 (5 bases). Germline-derived CDR1 and CDR2 are SGHAT and FQNNGV. This CDR3 region has 14 residues. V dropped 5 bases and J dropped 2 bases, with 13 bases sitting between them. The CDR3 region is CASSQGRTAYEQYF. CDR3 nucleotides: TGTGCCAGCAGCCAGGGCCGAACCGCCTACGAGCAGTACTTC.

The V and J genes are TRBV9 and TRBJ1-2, with 9 nucleotides matching TRBD1. The CDR3 is 14 amino acids. Losses at the gene ends were 3 bases for V and 5 bases for J; bases not matched to a gene: 5. In germline, CDR1 is SGDLS, CDR2 YYNGEE. The CDR3 nucleotides read TGTGCCAGCAGCGCTACGGGACAGGGTTATGGCTACACCTTC. Translation: CASSATGQGYGYTF.

The chain uses TRBV28 and TRBJ1-5; TRBD1 is a possible D gene (5 bases). CDR3 length equals 15 residues. V was cut by 6 bases and J by 1 base, with 13 bases left in between. Germline CDR1 is MDHEN and CDR2 is SYDVKM. The DNA of the CDR3 is TGTGCCAGCAGCCCCGGGACTCCCAGCAATCAGCCCCAGCATTTT. Its protein is CASSPGTPSNQPQHF.

The V call is TRBV7-8, the J call TRBJ2-7, with TRBD2 identical over 7 bases. This CDR3 region has 14 residues. V trimming: 7 bases; J trimming: 5 bases; junction bases outside the gene matches: 11. Germline values: CDR1 SGHVS, CDR2 FQNEAQ. CDR3 sequence: CASTQLASRNEQYF. The CDR3, as DNA: TGTGCCAGCACCCAACTAGCGTCCAGAAACGAGCAGTACTTC.